The 9 T cell receptor beta chains in this list originate from one sample, sequenced in a study of CD8 T cells in Susac syndrome. It was with random hexamers that about 0.45 to 1 ug RNA was reverse transcribed. Via MiXCR, TCRdb re-called the immunoSEQ multiplex PCR reads, giving one row per CDR3 protein. The sample has about 200,000 distinct CDR3 sequences, 90% to 95% seen once; the top ten hold under 0.095%. The sample was CD4+ T cells from PBMCs. All receptors derive from a human donor with multiple sclerosis.

This chain connects TRBV19 to TRBJ2-2; 10 bases agree with TRBD1. Germline V CDR1 and CDR2: LNHDA, SQIVND (reference sequence). The CDR3 consists of 16 residues. The ends lost 4 bases at V and 1 base at J; junction bases unmatched: 3. Written as DNA, the CDR3 is TGTGCCAGTAGTACCCGGACAGGGGGGAACACCGGGGAGCTGTTTTTT. Translating it yields CASSTRTGGNTGELFF.

The chain couples TRBV20-1 to TRBJ2-2; D is unresolved. Germline CDR1 reads DFQATT; CDR2 reads SNEGSKA (reference sequence). Trimming cost V 1 base and J 6 bases, with 9 bases left between them. CDR3 length: 13 amino acids. The CDR3 bases are TGCAGTGCTAGAGGTGGTCAGTCCGGGGAGCTGTTTTTT. This sequence encodes CSARGGQSGELFF.

This chain links TRBV30 with TRBJ1-2, with D uncertain. The CDR3 covers 13 residues. In germline, CDR1 is GTSNPN, CDR2 SVGIG (reference sequence). Trimming stripped 0 bases from V and 7 bases from J, with 12 bases between. In DNA, the CDR3 is TGTGCCTGGAGTGTACTTTCAGGCGGTGGCTACACCTTC. Translated: CAWSVLSGGGYTF.

The chain carries TRBV24-1 and TRBJ1-2, with D hard to call. V gave up 7 bases and J gave up 8 bases, with 13 bases separating them. The CDR3 is 12 amino acids. Germline CDR1 reads KGHDR; CDR2 reads SFDVKD. CDR3 region: CATRCDPTGYTF. The CDR3, as DNA: TGTGCCACCAGATGCGACCCGACGGGCTACACCTTC.

This chain joins TRBV20-1 and TRBJ2-7, with D tentatively TRBD2 (5 bases). V lost 7 bases to trimming and J lost 0 bases, with 10 bases between them. Germline V gene lookup returns CDR1 DFQATT and CDR2 SNEGSKA (reference sequence). CDR3 size: 12 residues. In DNA form, the CDR3 reads TGCAGTGTAACTAGGAGCTCCTACGAGCAGTACTTC. This translates into CSVTRSSYEQYF.

The rearrangement joins TRBV5-4 to TRBJ1-5; D is unresolved. V shed 0 bases and J shed 0 bases, with 10 bases lying between them. The length of the CDR3 is 16 residues. CDR1 and CDR2 (germline): SGHNT, YYREEE (reference sequence). The CDR3 DNA reads as TGTGCCAGCAGCTTGGGAGGGCCGGATAGCAATCAGCCCCAGCATTTT. It is translated as CASSLGGPDSNQPQHF.

The V call is TRBV9, the J call TRBJ2-3, with D possibly called TRBD1 or TRBD2 (5 bases each). Trimming shortened V by 5 bases and J by 2 bases, and 15 bases separated the two germline ends. The CDR3 is 15 amino acids. The V gene's germline CDR1 is SGDLS and CDR2 YYNGEE. The CDR3 protein is CASSAIPGTTDTQYF. The CDR3 DNA is TGTGCCAGCAGTGCAATACCGGGGACCACAGATACGCAGTATTTT. The entire variable domain, with the rest obtained from reference TRBV9 and TRBJ2-3, is as follows: DSGVTQTPKHLITATGQRVTLRCSPRSGDLSVYWYQQSLDQGLQFLIQYYNGEERAKGNILERFSAQQFPDLHSELNLSSLELGDSALYFCASSAIPGTTDTQYFGPGTRLTVL.

The V and J genes are TRBV7-2 and TRBJ2-1, with D unclear. V was cut by 8 bases and J by 1 base, with 6 bases left in between. The CDR3 loop spans 12 amino acids. Germline loops: CDR1 SGHTA, CDR2 FQGNSA. The CDR3, as DNA: TGTGCCAGCGCCGTTTCCTACAATGAGCAGTTCTTC. Its protein product is CASAVSYNEQFF. Full variable domain (outside the CDR3, taken from reference TRBV7-2 and TRBJ2-1): GAGVSQSPSNKVTEKGKDVELRCDPISGHTALYWYRQSLGQGLEFLIYFQGNSAPDKSGLPSDRFSAERTGGSVSTLTIQRTQQEDSAVYLCASAVSYNEQFFGPGTRLTVL.

The rearrangement links TRBV7-9 to TRBJ2-7, with a possible D match to TRBD1 (6 bases). Germline CDR1 is SEHNR and CDR2 is FQNEAQ (reference sequence). The CDR3 is 12 amino acids. V lost 5 bases and J lost 13, with 18 bases in between. The CDR3 spells CASSRDTTSYYF. The CDR3 bases are TGTGCCAGCAGCCGGGACACCACGAGCTACTACTTC.